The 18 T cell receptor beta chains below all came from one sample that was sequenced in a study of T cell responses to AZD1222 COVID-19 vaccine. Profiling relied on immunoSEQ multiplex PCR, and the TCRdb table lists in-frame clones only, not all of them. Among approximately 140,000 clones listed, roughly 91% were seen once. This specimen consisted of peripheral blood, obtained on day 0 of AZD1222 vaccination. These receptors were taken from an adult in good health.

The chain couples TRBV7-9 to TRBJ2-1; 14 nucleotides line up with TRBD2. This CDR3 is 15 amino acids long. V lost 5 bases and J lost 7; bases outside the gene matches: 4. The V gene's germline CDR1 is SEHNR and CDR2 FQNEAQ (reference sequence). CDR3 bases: TGTGCCAGCAGCCCAGGGACTAGCGGGAGTAATGAGCAGTTCTTC. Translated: CASSPGTSGSNEQFF.

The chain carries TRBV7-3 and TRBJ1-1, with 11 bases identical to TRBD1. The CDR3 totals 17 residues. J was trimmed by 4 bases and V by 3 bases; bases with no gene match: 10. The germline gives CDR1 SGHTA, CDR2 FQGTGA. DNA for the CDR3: TGTGCCAGCAGCTTTTCCCCCCTTGGGACAGGGGGCACTGAAGCTTTCTTT. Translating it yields CASSFSPLGTGGTEAFF.

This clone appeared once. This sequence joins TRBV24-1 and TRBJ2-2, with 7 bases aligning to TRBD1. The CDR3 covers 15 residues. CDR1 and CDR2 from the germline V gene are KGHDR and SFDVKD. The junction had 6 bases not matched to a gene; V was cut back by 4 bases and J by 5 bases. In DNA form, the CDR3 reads TGTGCCACCAGTGAAGGGGACAGCAGGACCGGGGAGCTGTTTTTT. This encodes CATSEGDSRTGELFF.

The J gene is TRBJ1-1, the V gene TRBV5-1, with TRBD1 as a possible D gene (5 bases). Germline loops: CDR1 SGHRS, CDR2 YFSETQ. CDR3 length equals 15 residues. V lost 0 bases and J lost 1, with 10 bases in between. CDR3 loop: CASSLGDLPNTEAFF. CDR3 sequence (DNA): TGCGCCAGCAGCTTGGGGGACCTACCGAACACTGAAGCTTTCTTT.

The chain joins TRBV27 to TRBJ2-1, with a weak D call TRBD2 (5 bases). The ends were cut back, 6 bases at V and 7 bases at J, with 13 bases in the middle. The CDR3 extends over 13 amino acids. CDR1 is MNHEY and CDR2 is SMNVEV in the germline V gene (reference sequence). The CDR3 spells CASRPETGNEQFF. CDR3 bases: TGTGCCAGCAGACCCGAGACGGGGAATGAGCAGTTCTTC.

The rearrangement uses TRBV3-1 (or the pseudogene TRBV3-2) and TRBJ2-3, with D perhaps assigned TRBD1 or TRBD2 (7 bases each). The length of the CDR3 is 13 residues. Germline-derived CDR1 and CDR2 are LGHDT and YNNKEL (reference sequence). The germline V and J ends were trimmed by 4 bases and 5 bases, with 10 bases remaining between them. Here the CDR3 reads CASSPRGGDTQYF. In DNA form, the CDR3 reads TGTGCCAGCAGCCCCAGGGGGGGAGATACGCAGTATTTT.

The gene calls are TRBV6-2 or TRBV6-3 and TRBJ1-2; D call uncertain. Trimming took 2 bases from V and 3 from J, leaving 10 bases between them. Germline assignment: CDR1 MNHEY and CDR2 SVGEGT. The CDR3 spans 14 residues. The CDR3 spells CASSYPGPYYGYTF. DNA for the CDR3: TGTGCCAGCAGTTACCCTGGTCCTTACTATGGCTACACCTTC.

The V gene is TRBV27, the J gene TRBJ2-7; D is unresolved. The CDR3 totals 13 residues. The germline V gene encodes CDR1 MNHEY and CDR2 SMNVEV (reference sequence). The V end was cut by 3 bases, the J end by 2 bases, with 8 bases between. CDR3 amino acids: CASSFKPPYEQYF. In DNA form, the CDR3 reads TGTGCCAGCAGTTTCAAACCCCCCTACGAGCAGTACTTC.

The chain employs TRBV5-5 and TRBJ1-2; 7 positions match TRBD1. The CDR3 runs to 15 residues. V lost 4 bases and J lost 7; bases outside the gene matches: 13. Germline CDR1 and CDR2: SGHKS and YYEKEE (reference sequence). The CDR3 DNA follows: TGTGCCAGCAGCCCACAGGGGTTATGGCTAGGTGGCTACACCTTC. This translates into CASSPQGLWLGGYTF.

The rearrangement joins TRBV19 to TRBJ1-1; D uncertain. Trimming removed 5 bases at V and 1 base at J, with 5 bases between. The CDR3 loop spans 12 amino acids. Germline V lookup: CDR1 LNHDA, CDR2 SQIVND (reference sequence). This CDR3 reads CASSHQNTEAFF. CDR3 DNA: TGTGCCAGTAGTCACCAGAACACTGAAGCTTTCTTT.

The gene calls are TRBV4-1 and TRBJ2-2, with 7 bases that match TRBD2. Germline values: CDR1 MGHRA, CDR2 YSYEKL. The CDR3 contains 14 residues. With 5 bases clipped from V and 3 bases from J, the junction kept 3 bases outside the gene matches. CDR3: CASSGRVDTGELFF. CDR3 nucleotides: TGCGCCAGCAGCGGGAGGGTGGACACCGGGGAGCTGTTTTTT.

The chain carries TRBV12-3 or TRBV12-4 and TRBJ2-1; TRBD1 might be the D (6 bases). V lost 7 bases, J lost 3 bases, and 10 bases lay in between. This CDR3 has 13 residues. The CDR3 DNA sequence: TGTGCCAGCACTCGACAGGACTACAATGAGCAGTTCTTC. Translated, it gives CASTRQDYNEQFF.

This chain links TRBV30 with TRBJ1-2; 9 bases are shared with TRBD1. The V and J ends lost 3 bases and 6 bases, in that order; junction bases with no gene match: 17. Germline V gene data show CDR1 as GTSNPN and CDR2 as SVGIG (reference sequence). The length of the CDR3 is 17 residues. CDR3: CAWRAAGWDRVGDGYTF. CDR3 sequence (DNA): TGTGCCTGGAGGGCTGCAGGATGGGACAGGGTAGGCGATGGCTACACCTTC.

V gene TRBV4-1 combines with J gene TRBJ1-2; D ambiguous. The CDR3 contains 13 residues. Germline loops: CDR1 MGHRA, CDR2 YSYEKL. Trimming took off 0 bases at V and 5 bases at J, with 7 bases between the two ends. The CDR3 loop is CASSQDLGYGYTF. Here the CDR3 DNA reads TGCGCCAGCAGCCAAGATCTTGGTTATGGCTACACCTTC.

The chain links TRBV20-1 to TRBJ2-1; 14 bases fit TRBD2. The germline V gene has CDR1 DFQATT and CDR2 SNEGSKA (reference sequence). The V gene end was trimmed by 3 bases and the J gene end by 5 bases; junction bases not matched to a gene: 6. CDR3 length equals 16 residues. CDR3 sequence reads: CSASWTGLAGDNEQFF. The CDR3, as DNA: TGCAGTGCTAGTTGGACGGGACTAGCGGGAGACAATGAGCAGTTCTTC.

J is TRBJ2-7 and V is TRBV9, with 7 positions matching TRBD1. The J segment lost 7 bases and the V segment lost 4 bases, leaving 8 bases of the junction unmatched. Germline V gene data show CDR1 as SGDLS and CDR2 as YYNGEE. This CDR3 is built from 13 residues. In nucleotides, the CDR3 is TGTGCCAGCAGCCTCGGGACAGAGTCAGAGCAGTACTTC. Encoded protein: CASSLGTESEQYF.

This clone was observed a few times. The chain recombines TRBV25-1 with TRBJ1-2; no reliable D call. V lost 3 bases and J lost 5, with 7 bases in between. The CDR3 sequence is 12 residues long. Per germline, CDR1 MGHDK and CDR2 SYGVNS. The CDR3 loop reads CASSDSRYGYTF. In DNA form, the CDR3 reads TGTGCCAGCAGTGACAGCCGTTATGGCTACACCTTC.

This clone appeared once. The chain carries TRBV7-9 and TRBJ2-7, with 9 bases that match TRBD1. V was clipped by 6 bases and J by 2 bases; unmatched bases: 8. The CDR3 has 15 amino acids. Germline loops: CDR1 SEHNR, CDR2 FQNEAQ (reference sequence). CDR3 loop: CASSPWGQGAYEQYF. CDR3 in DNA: TGTGCCAGCAGTCCCTGGGGACAGGGTGCCTACGAGCAGTACTTC.